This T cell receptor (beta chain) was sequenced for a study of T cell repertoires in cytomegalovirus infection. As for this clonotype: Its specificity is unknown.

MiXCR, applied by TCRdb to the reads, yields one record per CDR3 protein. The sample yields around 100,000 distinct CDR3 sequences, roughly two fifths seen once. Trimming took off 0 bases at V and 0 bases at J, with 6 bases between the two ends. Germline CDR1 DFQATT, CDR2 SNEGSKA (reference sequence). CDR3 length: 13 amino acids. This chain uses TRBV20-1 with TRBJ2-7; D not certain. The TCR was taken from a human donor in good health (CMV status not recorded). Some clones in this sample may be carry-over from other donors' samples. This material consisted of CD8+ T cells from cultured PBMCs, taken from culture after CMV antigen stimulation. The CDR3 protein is CSARDDNSYEQYF. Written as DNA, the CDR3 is TGCAGTGCTAGAGATGACAACTCCTACGAGCAGTACTTC.